This T cell receptor beta chain was recovered during a study of T cells in Graves' hyperthyroidism and ophthalmopathy. This clonotype was counted at least ten times. It was RNA transcripts that yielded the amplified TCR beta CDR3 regions. The HTBI primer set served for first-round RT-PCR of the TCR CDR3. In TCRdb, the multiplex PCR reads were re-called with MiXCR into one record per CDR3 protein. The table shows 300,000 to 500,000 distinct CDR3 sequences, with around an eighth occurring only once. It was uncontrolled infection, other autoimmune disease, pregnancy or lactation that excluded patients. Every diagnosis used clinical symptoms, serum thyroxine and TRAb, thyroid ultrasound and orbital computed tomography. This TCR was recovered from a man aged 50 to 60 with Graves' ophthalmopathy. Sequenced material: blood.

CDR3 residues: CASSLSWTGREQYF. The CDR3 DNA reads TGTGCCAGCAGCTTATCATGGACAGGACGCGAGCAGTACTTC. The V and J genes are TRBV7-2 and TRBJ2-7, with TRBD1 matching over 7 bases. The germline V gene encodes CDR1 SGHTA and CDR2 FQGNSA. J gave up 6 bases and V 2 bases, and 7 bases lay outside the gene matches. This CDR3 spans 14 amino acids. Combining the CDR3 with reference TRBV7-2 and TRBJ2-7 gives the whole variable domain GAGVSQSPSNKVTEKGKDVELRCDPISGHTALYWYRQSLGQGLEFLIYFQGNSAPDKSGLPSDRFSAERTGGSVSTLTIQRTQQEDSAVYLCASSLSWTGREQYFGPGTRLTVT.